A single sample is the source of the 27 T cell receptor beta chains below, sequenced in a study of blood T cell repertoires in COVID-19. The assay was immunoSEQ multiplex PCR, and TCRdb's table has in-frame clones only and misses some. The sample records more than 350,000 clones, over 75% being singletons. The sample taken for sequencing was PBMCs or T cells enriched from blood (not recorded which). The receptors were gathered from a woman younger than 30 who had been exposed to COVID-19.

About this clone itself: In the same sample, other DNA sequences code for this CDR3. The rearrangement links TRBV7-2 to TRBJ1-4, with a tentative D call TRBD1 (5 bases). The CDR3 length is 14 residues. Per the germline V gene, CDR1 is SGHTA and CDR2 is FQGNSA. The V end lost 1 base, the J end lost 5 bases, and 8 bases lay between the germline ends. The CDR3: CASSLGQLNEKLFF. CDR3 nucleotide sequence: TGTGCCAGCAGCTTAGGACAGCTGAATGAAAAACTGTTTTTT.

The chain carries TRBV6-6 and TRBJ1-2; a weak D match, TRBD1 (6 bases). The CDR3 runs 12 residues. V gave up 6 bases and J gave up 7 bases, with 12 bases separating them. The germline gives CDR1 MNHNY, CDR2 SVGAGI (reference sequence). CDR3 in amino acids: CASSFPDSGYTF. CDR3 in DNA: TGTGCCAGCAGCTTCCCGGACAGTGGCTACACCTTC.

The chain carries TRBV7-2 and TRBJ2-5, with D perhaps TRBD2 (6 bases). CDR1 is SGHTA and CDR2 is FQGNSA in the germline V gene. Trimming stripped 8 bases from V and 5 bases from J, with 15 bases between. This CDR3 is built from 13 residues. CDR3 coding DNA: TGTGCCAGCGAGGCCGGGAGCAGGGAGACCCAGTACTTC. Amino acid sequence: CASEAGSRETQYF.

CDR3 coding DNA: TGCGCCAGCAGCTACGCGCAGGGGGAAAATTCACCCCTCCACTTT. This encodes CASSYAQGENSPLHF. The rearrangement links TRBV4-1 to TRBJ1-6, with 7 nucleotides matching TRBD1. The length of the CDR3 is 15 residues. The J segment lost 7 bases and the V segment lost 5 bases, leaving 8 bases of the junction unmatched. Germline loops: CDR1 MGHRA, CDR2 YSYEKL.

The chain links TRBV25-1 to TRBJ2-5, with TRBD2 matching 10 bases. The length of the CDR3 is 16 residues. Trimming cost V 5 bases and J 2 bases; bases outside gene matches: 8. CDR1 is MGHDK and CDR2 is SYGVNS in the germline V gene. The CDR3 is CASSPIAGGQQETQYF. The CDR3 nucleotides read TGTGCCAGCAGTCCAATAGCGGGGGGCCAACAAGAGACCCAGTACTTC.

The chain joins TRBV30 to TRBJ1-3; D is ambiguous. Trimming took 3 bases from V and 4 from J, leaving 7 bases between them. The germline gives CDR1 GTSNPN, CDR2 SVGIG (reference sequence). There are 12 residues in the CDR3. CDR3 sequence reads: CAWSSSGNTIYF. The CDR3 nucleotides are TGTGCCTGGAGCTCCTCGGGAAACACCATATATTTT. Variable domain in full (rest from reference TRBV30 and TRBJ1-3): SQTIHQWPATLVQPVGSPLSLECTVEGTSNPNLYWYRQAAGRGLQLLFYSVGIGQISSEVPQNLSASRPQDRQFILSSKKLLLSDSGFYLCAWSSSGNTIYFGEGSWLTVV.

V usage is TRBV25-1 and J usage is TRBJ1-1; 7 nucleotides match TRBD1. The CDR3 extends over 11 amino acids. Per the germline V gene, CDR1 is MGHDK and CDR2 is SYGVNS. J was trimmed by 8 bases and V by 7 bases; bases with no gene match: 4. Here the CDR3 DNA reads TGTGCCAGCACCACAGGGGTCGAAGCTTTCTTT. Its translation: CASTTGVEAFF.

The sample holds a few counts of this clone. The rearrangement joins TRBV21-1 to TRBJ2-7; TRBD2, as called in the table, went unchecked against the DNA. TRBV21-1 is a pseudogene. CDR3 length: 12 amino acids. The CDR3 nucleotides read TGTGCCAGCAGCAAATTACTAGTGAGAGAGTACTTC. Its protein product is CASSKLLVREYF.

This clone has a single count. The chain carries TRBV6-1 and TRBJ1-2, with unresolved D. Germline V CDR1 and CDR2: MNHNS, SASEGT. CDR3 length equals 14 residues. V lost 1 base, J lost 10 bases, and 16 bases lay in between. The CDR3 spells CASSEVPSRLAYTF. The CDR3 nucleotides read TGTGCCAGCAGTGAAGTTCCTTCTAGGCTGGCCTACACCTTC.

The chain carries TRBV5-4 and TRBJ2-1, with D perhaps matching TRBD2 (7 bases). Trimming pared 4 bases from V and 4 bases from J, leaving 15 bases between. CDR1 and CDR2 (germline): SGHNT, YYREEE (reference sequence). The CDR3 has 15 residues. The CDR3 here is CASSGRGAGYNEQFF. DNA for the CDR3: TGTGCCAGCAGCGGACGGGGGGCGGGTTACAATGAGCAGTTCTTC. Based on the CDR3 plus reference TRBV5-4 and TRBJ2-1, the full variable domain is ETGVTQSPTHLIKTRGQQVTLRCSSQSGHNTVSWYQQALGQGPQFIFQYYREEENGRGNFPPRFSGLQFPNYSSELNVNALELDDSALYLCASSGRGAGYNEQFFGPGTRLTVL.

This chain uses TRBV7-3 with TRBJ2-2; D is uncertain. Germline values: CDR1 SGHTA, CDR2 FQGTGA. Trimming removed 2 bases from V and 2 bases from J, with 12 bases in between. The CDR3 is 16 residues long. The CDR3 loop reads CASSLGLSRNTGELFF. CDR3 sequence (DNA): TGTGCCAGCAGCTTAGGGCTTTCGAGAAACACCGGGGAGCTGTTTTTT.

The chain recombines TRBV4-1 with TRBJ2-2; 7 positions match TRBD1. The germline CDR1 and CDR2 sequences are MGHRA and YSYEKL. The CDR3 has 17 residues. The junction had 15 bases not matched to a gene; V was cut back by 4 bases and J by 7 bases. CDR3 nucleotide sequence: TGCGCCAGCAGCCTTCTTACAGGGGTTGTCTATGGCGGGGAGCTGTTTTTT. Residues: CASSLLTGVVYGGELFF.

This sequence joins TRBV5-5 and TRBJ1-2; 8 positions agree with TRBD1. The junction had 8 bases not matched to a gene; V was cut back by 4 bases and J by 3 bases. Germline V lookup: CDR1 SGHKS, CDR2 YYEKEE (reference sequence). The CDR3 covers 15 residues. CDR3 in DNA: TGTGCCAGCAGCGTAGGACAGGGTGTATACTATGGCTACACCTTC. This encodes CASSVGQGVYYGYTF.

The chain recombines TRBV5-5 with TRBJ2-7, with 11 bases aligning to TRBD2. Germline CDR1 reads SGHKS; CDR2 reads YYEKEE (reference sequence). Unmatched junction bases numbered 11, after V lost 2 bases and J lost 7 bases. This CDR3 contains 16 residues. CDR3 in amino acids: CASSFLPGLAAEEQYF. The CDR3 DNA reads as TGTGCCAGCAGCTTCCTCCCGGGACTAGCGGCTGAGGAGCAGTACTTC.

This sequence joins TRBV6-5 and TRBJ2-1; 12 bases agree with TRBD2. The germline gives CDR1 MNHEY, CDR2 SVGAGI. The J segment lost 9 bases and the V segment lost 8 bases, leaving 5 bases of the junction unmatched. There are 13 residues in the CDR3. This CDR3 reads CASPSSGGGEQFF. The CDR3 DNA follows: TGTGCCAGCCCCTCTAGCGGGGGGGGTGAGCAGTTCTTC.

J is TRBJ2-5 and V is TRBV24-1; TRBD2 matches at 12 bases. The CDR3 has 17 residues. V was clipped by 2 bases and J by 5 bases; unmatched bases: 8. CDR1 and CDR2 (germline): KGHDR, SFDVKD. CDR3 loop: CATSDSSGRALGETQYF. The CDR3 bases are TGTGCCACCAGTGATTCTAGCGGGAGGGCCCTCGGGGAGACCCAGTACTTC.

This chain links TRBV5-1 with TRBJ2-1; 7 positions match TRBD1. The germline CDR1 and CDR2 sequences are SGHRS and YFSETQ. V was clipped by 4 bases and J by 9 bases; unmatched bases: 4. This CDR3 contains 12 residues. CDR3 residues: CASSPDRVEQFF. The CDR3, as DNA: TGCGCCAGCAGCCCTGACAGGGTTGAGCAGTTCTTC.

The rearrangement links TRBV18 to TRBJ1-5; 8 positions match TRBD1. V gave up 5 bases and J gave up 2 bases; unmatched junction bases: 8. The CDR3 has 16 residues. Germline loops: CDR1 KGHSH, CDR2 LQKENI. CDR3 in DNA: TGTGCCAGCTCAATCCAGGGGGCGCTAGGCAATCAGCCCCAGCATTTT. Residues: CASSIQGALGNQPQHF.

The genes are TRBV28 and TRBJ2-7, with a tentative D call TRBD2 (6 bases). The CDR3 runs to 13 residues. The V end lost 5 bases, the J end lost 2 bases, and 10 bases lay between the germline ends. CDR1 is MDHEN and CDR2 is SYDVKM in the germline V gene. The CDR3 DNA reads TGTGCCAGCAGTAAGACTAGTCCCTACGAGCAGTACTTC. It translates to CASSKTSPYEQYF.

The rearrangement uses TRBV2 and TRBJ1-5; the match to TRBD1 covers 10 bases. This CDR3 has 18 amino acids. Germline V gene lookup returns CDR1 SNHLY and CDR2 FYNNEI. J was trimmed by 3 bases and V by 0 bases; bases with no gene match: 8. The CDR3 protein is CASSEALLGTGDNQPQHF. The CDR3 DNA reads as TGTGCCAGCAGTGAAGCGCTTCTCGGGACAGGGGACAATCAGCCCCAGCATTTT. The complete variable domain, with remaining parts taken from reference TRBV2 and TRBJ1-5, reads EPEVTQTPSHQVTQMGQEVILRCVPISNHLYFYWYRQILGQKVEFLVSFYNNEISEKSEIFDDQFSVERPDGSNFTLKIRSTKLEDSAMYFCASSEALLGTGDNQPQHFGDGTRLSIL.

This chain's CDR3 is CASSPGTGVRETQYF. The DNA of the CDR3 is TGTGCCAGCAGCCCCGGGACAGGGGTGCGAGAGACCCAGTACTTC. V is TRBV7-9 and J is TRBJ2-5; 10 bases are a match to TRBD1. The V segment lost 5 bases and the J segment 4 bases; nucleotides outside the gene matches: 7. The CDR3 extends over 15 amino acids. Germline V gene data show CDR1 as SEHNR and CDR2 as FQNEAQ (reference sequence).

The chain carries TRBV28 and TRBJ2-1; TRBD2 agrees at 8 bases. The germline gives CDR1 MDHEN, CDR2 SYDVKM. The CDR3 is 13 residues long. Trimming at V came to 7 bases and at J to 3 bases, leaving 2 bases not matched to a gene. The CDR3 nucleotides read TGTGCCAGCATCGGGGGGGGCTACAATGAGCAGTTCTTC. This sequence encodes CASIGGGYNEQFF.

The V call is TRBV28, the J call TRBJ2-1; the match to TRBD2 covers 12 bases. V was clipped by 5 bases and J by 2 bases; unmatched bases: 4. The CDR3 totals 16 residues. The germline CDR1 and CDR2 sequences are MDHEN and SYDVKM. Here the CDR3 reads CASSILAGGPYNEQFF. CDR3 bases: TGTGCCAGCAGTATACTAGCGGGGGGCCCCTACAATGAGCAGTTCTTC.

The chain uses TRBV5-4 and TRBJ1-2; the D gene is possibly TRBD1 (5 bases). Germline V CDR1 and CDR2: SGHNT, YYREEE (reference sequence). V was cut by 4 bases and J by 4 bases, with 11 bases left in between. This CDR3 spans 13 amino acids. This chain's CDR3 is CASSGAAPYGYTF. As DNA, the CDR3 is TGTGCCAGCAGCGGGGCCGCACCCTATGGCTACACCTTC.

The chain recombines TRBV7-2 with TRBJ2-5; the match to TRBD2 covers 11 bases. The J segment lost 5 bases and the V segment lost 3 bases, leaving 8 bases of the junction unmatched. The CDR3 totals 16 residues. Germline V lookup: CDR1 SGHTA, CDR2 FQGNSA. The CDR3 DNA is TGTGCCAGCAGCTTCACTAGCGGGGGCCCGGTGGAGACCCAGTACTTC. Translated, it gives CASSFTSGGPVETQYF.

This clone came up once. This chain joins TRBV9 and TRBJ2-2; 11 nucleotides align to TRBD2. The CDR3 spans 15 residues. Looked up from germline, CDR1 is SGDLS and CDR2 is YYNGEE. With V trimmed by 3 bases and J by 4 bases, 2 bases remained unmatched. As DNA, the CDR3 is TGTGCCAGCAGCGCCACTAGCGGGAGCACCGGGGAGCTGTTTTTT. Translated, it gives CASSATSGSTGELFF.

The rearrangement uses TRBV4-1 and TRBJ1-5; no clear D gene. Trimming cost V 0 bases and J 0 bases, with 6 bases left between them. This CDR3 region has 15 residues. The V gene's germline CDR1 is MGHRA and CDR2 YSYEKL. As DNA, the CDR3 is TGCGCCAGCAGCCAAGAACACCCTAGCAATCAGCCCCAGCATTTT. This sequence encodes CASSQEHPSNQPQHF.